This note documents a single TCR beta chain sequence. This sample was taken from a study of control samples from healthy donors and cancer patients. Germline CDR1 reads LNHDA; CDR2 reads SQIVND (reference sequence). V was shortened by 3 bases and J by 2 bases, with 5 bases between the two germline ends. The CDR3 has 13 amino acids. Only in-frame clones appear in the TCRdb table, and some are missing; sequencing was by immunoSEQ multiplex PCR. The sample gives about 250,000 clones, around 79% of which show up once; roughly 15% is in the top ten. The chain has TRBV19 and TRBJ1-3; D is unclear. This TCR was sampled from a woman in her fifties or sixties with lung cancer. The sample was PBMCs. The CDR3, as DNA: TGTGCCAGTAGTATTATGACTGGAAACACCATATATTTT. Amino acid sequence: CASSIMTGNTIYF. The entire variable domain, with the rest obtained from reference TRBV19 and TRBJ1-3, is as follows: DGGITQSPKYLFRKEGQNVTLSCEQNLNHDAMYWYRQDPGQGLRLIYYSQIVNDFQKGDIAEGYSVSREKKESFPLTVTSAQKNPTAFYLCASSIMTGNTIYFGEGSWLTVV.